The 17 T cell receptor beta chains reported below all come from one sample, sequenced in a study of blood T cell repertoires in COVID-19. Only in-frame clones appear in the TCRdb table, and some are missing; sequencing was by immunoSEQ multiplex PCR. Of about 530,000 clones listed, around nine tenths were seen once; the top ten hold about 8.2%. Sequencing was done on a sample of peripheral blood. All receptors come from a woman aged 50 to 60 with COVID-19, enrolled during active disease.

The V gene is TRBV10-3, the J gene TRBJ1-2; 7 nucleotides match TRBD1. CDR1 and CDR2 from the germline V gene are ENHRY and SYGVKD. The CDR3 runs 14 residues. Germline trimming cut 6 bases from V and 6 bases from J; bases unmatched to any gene: 10. The CDR3 bases are TGTGCCATCAGCGTTACAGGGGAGGAAAATGGCTACACCTTC. This codes for CAISVTGEENGYTF.

The J gene is TRBJ1-2, the V gene TRBV28; 8 positions match TRBD1. There are 14 residues in the CDR3. Germline CDR1 and CDR2: MDHEN and SYDVKM. J was trimmed by 8 bases and V by 5 bases; bases with no gene match: 10. The CDR3 nucleotides read TGTGCCAGCAGTCAAAAGCAGGGGGCATGGGGCTACACCTTC. It codes for CASSQKQGAWGYTF.

The chain has TRBV2 and TRBJ2-5, with 9 bases aligning to TRBD2. The germline CDR1 and CDR2 sequences are SNHLY and FYNNEI. The V and J ends lost 4 bases and 2 bases, in that order; junction bases with no gene match: 2. The CDR3 extends over 14 amino acids. CDR3 nucleotide sequence: TGTGCCAGCAGTGTTAGCGGGGGTCAAGAGACCCAGTACTTC. Translating it yields CASSVSGGQETQYF.

V and J are TRBV5-1 and TRBJ1-4; tentatively, D is TRBD1 (5 bases). Trimming removed 1 base from V and 0 bases from J, with 13 bases in between. Germline V CDR1 and CDR2: SGHRS, YFSETQ. The CDR3 is made up of 17 amino acids. The DNA of the CDR3 is TGCGCCAGCAGCTTGACGATAGGGGCGGCAACTAATGAAAAACTGTTTTTT. This encodes CASSLTIGAATNEKLFF.

The chain uses TRBV10-3 and TRBJ2-3; 9 nucleotides align to TRBD2. Losses at the gene ends were 6 bases for V and 5 bases for J; bases not matched to a gene: 6. Germline loops: CDR1 ENHRY, CDR2 SYGVKD. This CDR3 has 14 residues. CDR3 sequence: CAIRGGGAEDTQYF. As DNA, the CDR3 is TGTGCCATCAGGGGCGGGGGGGCCGAAGATACGCAGTATTTT.

The chain combines TRBV15 with TRBJ2-5; TRBD2 is a possible D gene (6 bases). Trimming left V 3 bases short and J 0 bases short, with 11 bases between. This CDR3 has 15 amino acids. Germline lookup yields CDR1 LNHNV and CDR2 YYDKDF (reference sequence). In DNA form, the CDR3 reads TGTGCCACCAGCAGGGGACGGACTAACCAAGAGACCCAGTACTTC. This codes for CATSRGRTNQETQYF. The full variable domain, in which reference TRBV15 and TRBJ2-5 provide the parts outside the CDR3, is DAMVIQNPRYQVTQFGKPVTLSCSQTLNHNVMYWYQQKSSQAPKLLFHYYDKDFNNEADTPDNFQSRRPNTSFCFLDIRSPGLGDTAMYLCATSRGRTNQETQYFGPGTRLLVL.

There are a few counts of this clone. The chain couples TRBV2 to TRBJ2-3; 9 bases are a match to TRBD2. The CDR3 has 14 amino acids. Germline V gene lookup returns CDR1 SNHLY and CDR2 FYNNEI. Trimming cost V 7 bases and J 4 bases; bases outside gene matches: 6. CDR3: CASKGSGGSDTQYF. Written as DNA, the CDR3 is TGTGCCAGCAAAGGTAGCGGGGGCTCAGATACGCAGTATTTT.

The rearrangement joins TRBV4-1 to TRBJ1-1; 7 bases match TRBD1. J lost 1 base, V lost 4 bases, and 9 bases had no gene match. This CDR3 comprises 16 residues. Germline CDR1 is MGHRA and CDR2 is YSYEKL. The CDR3 reads CASSRKPGTANTEAFF. The CDR3 bases are TGCGCCAGCAGCCGTAAACCCGGGACAGCGAACACTGAAGCTTTCTTT.

V gene TRBV7-9 combines with J gene TRBJ1-1; 9 nucleotides agree with TRBD1. This CDR3 contains 15 residues. The V and J ends lost 1 base and 5 bases, in that order; junction bases with no gene match: 5. Germline CDR1 SEHNR, CDR2 FQNEAQ (reference sequence). CDR3 nucleotide sequence: TGTGCCAGCAGCTTAGTCGTGGACAGGGGTACTGAAGCTTTCTTT. It codes for CASSLVVDRGTEAFF.

Here the CDR3 DNA reads TGTGCCAGCAGCTTAGCGCACAGTCAAGAGACCCAGTACTTC. Its translation: CASSLAHSQETQYF. J is TRBJ2-5 and V is TRBV7-2; D ambiguous. Germline V gene data show CDR1 as SGHTA and CDR2 as FQGNSA. V was clipped by 0 bases and J by 2 bases, with 7 bases between them. The CDR3 runs 14 residues.

V usage is TRBV10-3 and J usage is TRBJ2-3; D might be TRBD1 (5 bases). The CDR3 is made up of 16 amino acids. Trimming took off 5 bases at V and 0 bases at J, with 15 bases between the two ends. CDR1 is ENHRY and CDR2 is SYGVKD in the germline V gene. The CDR3 nucleotides are TGTGCCATCAGTCTATTAACAGGAGTCAGCACAGATACGCAGTATTTT. The encoded protein is CAISLLTGVSTDTQYF.

V gene TRBV18 combines with J gene TRBJ2-3; 10 nucleotides align to TRBD2. The CDR3 loop spans 16 amino acids. CDR1 is KGHSH and CDR2 is LQKENI in the germline V gene. V shed 5 bases and J 4 bases; nucleotides not matched to a gene: 9. DNA for the CDR3: TGTGCCAGCTCATCCTCGACGAGCGGGGGGGCAGATACGCAGTATTTT. Translated, it gives CASSSSTSGGADTQYF.

The rearrangement joins TRBV7-2 to TRBJ2-3; 7 nucleotides align to TRBD2. CDR3 length equals 18 residues. The ends lost 5 bases at V and 1 base at J; junction bases unmatched: 15. Germline lookup yields CDR1 SGHTA and CDR2 FQGNSA. The chain's CDR3 is CASSPSVLASGRTDTQYF. The CDR3 nucleotides read TGTGCCAGCAGCCCCTCGGTGCTGGCTAGCGGACGCACAGATACGCAGTATTTT.

The sample holds one count of this clone. The chain combines TRBV6-4 with TRBJ2-7, with D uncertain. The CDR3 extends over 13 amino acids. The V gene lost 6 bases and the J gene lost 6 bases, with 15 bases spanning the gap. In germline, CDR1 is MRHNA, CDR2 SNTAGT. The CDR3 DNA reads TGTGCCAGCAGCTTCCTAGACGGCAGCGAGCAGTACTTC. Protein product: CASSFLDGSEQYF.

This chain connects TRBV25-1 to TRBJ2-3; TRBD2 agrees at 8 bases. There are 14 residues in the CDR3. J gave up 0 bases and V 4 bases, and 0 bases lay outside the gene matches. Per germline, CDR1 MGHDK and CDR2 SYGVNS. CDR3 nucleotide sequence: TGTGCCAGCAGTGGACTAGCGAGCACAGATACGCAGTATTTT. Translating gives CASSGLASTDTQYF.

This clone came up a few times. J is TRBJ1-6 and V is TRBV5-8; weak D call: TRBD1 (5 bases). Trimming removed 2 bases from V and 7 bases from J, with 10 bases in between. CDR1 and CDR2 from the germline V gene are SGHTS and YDEGEE. This CDR3 region has 14 residues. The CDR3 protein is CASSFSRGNSPLHF. CDR3 in DNA: TGTGCCAGCAGCTTCAGTCGGGGGAATTCACCCCTCCACTTT.

The chain links TRBV14 to TRBJ2-7; the match to TRBD1 covers 9 bases. The CDR3 spans 15 residues. With 3 bases clipped from V and 3 bases from J, the junction kept 6 bases outside the gene matches. Germline V gene data show CDR1 as SGHDN and CDR2 as FVKESK. CDR3 protein: CASSQGGQGIYEQYF. In nucleotides, the CDR3 is TGTGCCAGCAGCCAGGGTGGACAGGGGATCTACGAGCAGTACTTC.